These 16 T cell receptor beta chains were sequenced from one sample in a study of molecular identifiers for immune sequencing clone quantification. TCRdb reprocessed the PCR reads with MiXCR, giving one entry per CDR3 protein. Here the sample spans about 97,000 distinct CDR3 sequences, 20% to 25% being singletons. Sequencing was carried out using naive CD8+ T cells from blood, with Jurkat cell RNA spiked in. As to subset: FACS-sorted CD8+CD4-CCR7+CD45RA+ naive T cells. These receptors came from a human donor in good health. Some libraries in this study had Jurkat cell RNA spiked in.

In its sample, this clonotype was seen a few times. This chain links TRBV4-1 with TRBJ1-5; 7 bases are shared with TRBD1. The CDR3 is 16 residues long. The V segment lost 4 bases and the J segment 5 bases; nucleotides outside the gene matches: 11. CDR1 is MGHRA and CDR2 is YSYEKL in the germline V gene. The DNA for the CDR3 is TGCGCCAGCAGCCTAGAGACAGGGTTTTTCGATCAGCCCCAGCATTTT. Translation: CASSLETGFFDQPQHF.

This clonotype occurred many times. This rearrangement joins TRBV11-3 to TRBJ2-1, with 7 positions matching TRBD2. CDR3 size: 15 residues. V was clipped by 1 base and J by 8 bases; unmatched bases: 8. Germline CDR1 reads SGHNT; CDR2 reads YENEEA. Here the CDR3 reads CASSLAGRPIYEQFF. The CDR3 DNA reads TGTGCCAGCAGCTTAGCCGGGAGGCCGATCTATGAGCAGTTCTTC.

The sample holds a few counts of this clonotype. This chain joins TRBV19 and TRBJ2-1; TRBD2 matches at 7 bases. Trimming took 4 bases from V and 3 from J; bases not matched to a gene: 9. The germline CDR1 and CDR2 sequences are LNHDA and SQIVND (reference sequence). This CDR3 is 16 amino acids long. The CDR3 region is CASSKDAGEIYNEQFF. CDR3 sequence (DNA): TGTGCCAGTAGTAAGGACGCGGGAGAGATCTACAATGAGCAGTTCTTC.

This clonotype appeared many times. The chain couples TRBV12-3 or TRBV12-4 to TRBJ2-5; D is ambiguous. The CDR3 loop spans 15 amino acids. V was cut by 4 bases and J by 1 base, with 13 bases left in between. The CDR3 DNA reads TGTGCCAGCAGTTCAGCCGGTTCGGGCCAAGAGACCCAGTACTTC. It translates to CASSSAGSGQETQYF.

This clonotype was seen at least ten times. The V gene is TRBV2, the J gene TRBJ1-4; D is uncertain. Germline V lookup: CDR1 SNHLY, CDR2 FYNNEI. The CDR3 loop spans 11 amino acids. The V gene lost 3 bases and the J gene lost 4 bases, with 0 bases spanning the gap. CDR3 sequence: CASSDNEKLFF. The CDR3 DNA is TGTGCCAGCAGTGATAATGAAAAACTGTTTTTT. Combining the CDR3 with reference TRBV2 and TRBJ1-4 gives the whole variable domain EPEVTQTPSHQVTQMGQEVILRCVPISNHLYFYWYRQILGQKVEFLVSFYNNEISEKSEIFDDQFSVERPDGSNFTLKIRSTKLEDSAMYFCASSDNEKLFFGSGTQLSVL.

About this clonotype: This may stem from a read error, because a much larger clone lies one nucleotide away. The chain couples TRBV7-3 to TRBJ2-1; D is tentatively TRBD1 or TRBD2 (6 bases each). The germline V and J ends were trimmed by 5 bases and 4 bases, with 21 bases remaining between them. This CDR3 is built from 17 residues. Germline V gene data show CDR1 as SGHTA and CDR2 as FQGTGA. CDR3 coding DNA: TGTGCCAGCAGCCGACCGCAGGGGAGTAGCGGTTACAATGAGCAGTTCTTC. It translates to CASSRPQGSSGYNEQFF.

About this clonotype itself: This may be a read error, as it is one base from a much larger clone. Because it lacks the conserved phenylalanine or tryptophan at the end, this CDR3 is likely a read error. V gene TRBV6-2 or TRBV6-3 combines with J gene TRBJ1-1; TRBD1 matches 7 bases. J gave up 2 bases and V 2 bases, and 5 bases lay outside the gene matches. Germline CDR1 is MNHEY and CDR2 is SVGEGT. This CDR3 has 15 residues. CDR3 DNA: TGTGCCAGCAGTTACCCCGCAGGGGGTAACACTGAAGCTTTCTCT. Amino acid sequence: CASSYPAGGNTEAFS.

With regard to this clonotype: Given a much more abundant clone one base away, this may be a read error. The CDR3 carries no conserved terminal phenylalanine or tryptophan, so it likely arises from a read error. The chain employs TRBV12-5 and TRBJ1-1; 7 positions agree with TRBD1. Germline V gene data show CDR1 as LGHNT and CDR2 as FRNRAP. V lost 0 bases, J lost 0 bases, and 10 bases stayed unmatched. The CDR3 contains 18 residues. CDR3 protein: CASGLVIRDRDMNTEAFL. The CDR3 DNA sequence: TGTGCTAGTGGTTTGGTAATCCGGGACAGAGACATGAACACTGAAGCTTTCCTT.

Comment on this clonotype: One end of the junction fails to match germline, which may point to a read error. This chain joins TRBV15 and TRBJ2-4; a possible D gene is TRBD2 (6 bases). Germline assignment: CDR1 LNHNV and CDR2 YYDKDF (reference sequence). There are 15 residues in the CDR3. CDR3 DNA sequence: TGTGCCACCGGCAGAGATCGGGGGAGTGGAGACATTCAGTACTTC. This gives the protein CATGRDRGSGDIQYF.

Only a few counts were recorded for this clonotype. This rearrangement joins TRBV20-1 to TRBJ1-3; TRBD1 matches at 8 bases. Germline V gives CDR1 DFQATT, CDR2 SNEGSKA (reference sequence). The CDR3 is 13 amino acids. The ends lost 5 bases at V and 6 bases at J; junction bases unmatched: 6. Here the CDR3 DNA reads TGCAGTGCTTCAGAGACAGGGGAAAACACCATATATTTT. Translation gives CSASETGENTIYF.

The table lists this clonotype with a few counts. The chain uses TRBV5-1 and TRBJ2-7; D is perhaps TRBD2 (6 bases). The V gene lost 3 bases and the J gene lost 2 bases, with 9 bases spanning the gap. The CDR3 loop spans 13 amino acids. CDR1 is SGHRS, CDR2 YFSETQ, per germline. The CDR3, as DNA: TGCGCCAGCAGCTGGACTACGACCTACGAGCAGTACTTC. Amino acid sequence: CASSWTTTYEQYF.

This clonotype has a count of ten or more. The chain uses TRBV12-3 or TRBV12-4 and TRBJ2-7; 9 bases map to TRBD1. Trimming cost V 5 bases and J 7 bases; bases outside gene matches: 3. The length of the CDR3 is 12 residues. CDR3 bases: TGTGCCAGCAGTGGGACAGGGCGGGAGCAGTACTTC. It codes for CASSGTGREQYF.

This clonotype has more than one count but fewer than ten. A much larger clone lies a single base off, so this may be a read error. The CDR3 region is CASSRPPRQMQTEAFF. The CDR3, as DNA: TGCGCCAGCAGCCGCCCCCCTCGGCAGATGCAGACTGAAGCTTTCTTT. The chain employs TRBV4-1 and TRBJ1-1; D ambiguous. This CDR3 has 16 amino acids. The germline gives CDR1 MGHRA, CDR2 YSYEKL. Trimming removed 4 bases at V and 5 bases at J, with 20 bases between.

Regarding this clonotype: A much more abundant neighbour one base away suggests this may be a read error. The rearrangement joins TRBV20-1 to TRBJ2-7; no definite D call. V lost 4 bases and J lost 2, with 15 bases in between. CDR3 length: 14 amino acids. The germline CDR1 and CDR2 sequences are DFQATT and SNEGSKA (reference sequence). CDR3 sequence: CSAKGQASPYEQYF. In DNA form, the CDR3 reads TGCAGTGCTAAAGGTCAGGCGAGTCCCTACGAGCAGTACTTC.

This clonotype turned up a few times. The V gene is TRBV4-3, the J gene TRBJ2-1, with 13 bases aligning to TRBD2. Germline V gene lookup returns CDR1 LGHNA and CDR2 YSLEER. The CDR3 has 18 amino acids. V lost 1 base, J lost 6 bases, and 9 bases stayed unmatched. CDR3 sequence: CASSQVLGLAGPFNEQFF. Here the CDR3 DNA reads TGCGCCAGCAGCCAAGTACTGGGACTAGCGGGACCGTTCAATGAGCAGTTCTTC.

The table lists this clonotype with many counts. The rearrangement uses TRBV5-4 and TRBJ2-7; possibly TRBD2 for D (7 bases). There are 14 residues in the CDR3. V shed 4 bases and J shed 4 bases, with 15 bases lying between them. Germline values: CDR1 SGHNT, CDR2 YYREEE (reference sequence). The CDR3 reads CASSPVRGAYEQYF. CDR3 coding DNA: TGTGCCAGCAGCCCGGTTCGGGGGGCATACGAGCAGTACTTC. The entire variable domain, with the rest obtained from reference TRBV5-4 and TRBJ2-7, is as follows: ETGVTQSPTHLIKTRGQQVTLRCSSQSGHNTVSWYQQALGQGPQFIFQYYREEENGRGNFPPRFSGLQFPNYSSELNVNALELDDSALYLCASSPVRGAYEQYFGPGTRLTVT.